This TCR beta chain was found in a study of cytomegalovirus exposure and HLA in healthy donors (dated by TCRdb to 2015 to 2018). Describing the broader study: An earlier analysis of some 500 of the donors reported roughly 270 Gb of sequence data and around 120 million unique TCR beta sequences from some 180 million T cells. An earlier analysis of approximately 630 of the donors applied high-throughput TCR beta sequencing to assess whether each TCR beta V gene segment acted as functional or pseudogenic. To predict cytomegalovirus infection status, the study brought together high-throughput TCR immunosequencing, statistical association of individual TCRs with disease status, and machine learning. Typing coverage differed by locus: A, B, C, DRB1 and DQB1 were typed in about 629-640 donors, DQA1 in 522, DPA1 in some 600, and DPB1 in 450 to 480. Along with the approximately 700-subject first cohort, a separate validation cohort of over a hundred different subjects was used. HLA typing covered class I and class II loci at four-digit resolution. Four or five DR-DQ haplotypes were handled as single units for association and clustering because linkage in the cohort was strong. Among about 370 genotyped donors of the cohort, an average of approximately 220,000 unique TCR beta nucleotide sequences was sequenced per donor, of which 15% to 20% were non-productive. The study aimed to test whether signatures of past pathogen exposure could be identified by cataloging public T cell receptors. The study used immunosequencing to profile the T cell repertoires of more than 650 subjects and linked those repertoires to cytomegalovirus serostatus. Every discovery cohort repertoire had been produced on one sequencing platform. An early release that covered several hundred HLA-typed donors contained around 300 gigabases of sequencing data and roughly 84 million unique TCR sequences. Of the roughly 400 genotyped donors, over 70% fell in the genetic ancestry cluster associated with self-reported Caucasian donors. To study patterns of TCR occurrence, a later analysis re-analyzed previously published TCR beta repertoires from more than 550 donors and added high-resolution HLA genotyping. Donor age, sex, ethnicity and CMV serostatus were compiled alongside the repertoire data. A later genetic analysis took genome-wide SNP genotypes for about three fifths of the 666 donors and used that subset as a discovery cohort. Rather than drawing on any new phenotypic data, the later analysis identified candidate immune exposures from TCR beta sequences and the way those sequences occurred across donors.

The cysteine opens and the phenylalanine closes a CDR3 of 16 amino acids. Solely the CDR3 DNA is kept, with 48 bases framed from the first base. Based on the germline V gene, the CDR1 and CDR2 sequences are SGHTA and FQGTGA. V has 5 bases trimmed and J has 9 bases trimmed; junction bases matching no gene number 15. The cohort comprised approximately 700 healthy bone marrow donors. Cohort members were all nominally healthy when sampled, although unrecorded immune exposures were likely present. The donor was CMV seronegative and was included in the group of under 450 seronegative cohort members. Every donor gave a peripheral blood sample, and the peripheral blood mononuclear cells from that sample were used for TCR beta sequencing. Genomic DNA was extracted from the blood cell samples with the Qiagen DNeasy Blood Extraction Kit. Study-wide findings and limitations: The classifier was reported to diagnose cytomegalovirus status with high specificity and sensitivity in both the original cohort and the validation cohort. Because the 87-base-pair reads could not distinguish some IMGT-functional V segments, including TRBV6-2 and TRBV6-3, those segments were excluded. Because counts were too low, about 18 rarely observed V segments, including chromosome 9 orphons, were excluded from the earlier analysis of some 540 of the donors. A later analysis reported that several top co-occurrence clusters appeared linked to parvovirus B19, influenza, CMV and Epstein-Barr virus. A few of the identified cytomegalovirus-associated TCR beta chains were confirmed in vitro to be specific for cytomegalovirus antigens. Strong co-occurrence of HLA alleles, especially DR and DQ, made assigning TCR associations to individual alleles difficult. In a later analysis, the rate of TCR association differed among HLA loci, with DRB1 alleles having the most associated TCRs and HLA-C alleles having the fewest. A later analysis found that HLA-associated TCR beta chains were more clonally expanded and had lower generation probabilities than equally common non-associated chains. A further reported finding was that TCR beta sequences accurately predicted the HLA-A and HLA-B alleles for most subjects in the first cohort. Sequencing depth was assumed to be roughly uniform across donors in the presence/absence analyses, though that assumption may not hold. Broadly in line with IMGT annotations, most TCR beta V segments showed up in productive rearrangements about 90% or about 30% of the time in an earlier analysis of 587 of the donors. According to a later genetic analysis, donors in an Asian-associated ancestry cluster had fewer N-insertions in productive TCRs than the approximately 700-donor mean. Correlated functional status among segregating V segments might be attributable to linkage disequilibrium, but an unknown experimental factor could not be ruled out. It was suggested by the authors that the approach could potentially be generalized to other disease states and immunological phenotypes. The cohort was sequenced for TCR beta chains only, and without alpha or paired-chain data the features that could be detected were limited. For the cohort, immune exposure information was limited to CMV serostatus. A group of highly shared sequence variants was considered likely to be a technical artifact of the sequencing pipeline. An association between a missense DCLRE1C variant and V-gene and J-gene trimming of TCR beta chains was found in a later genetic analysis and replicated in an independent cohort. The study gave a list of 150 to 200 TCR beta chains associated with cytomegalovirus. Specific HLA alleles were associated with 16,951 TCR beta sequences at a false discovery rate of 0.05 in a later analysis. Because HLA typing was unavailable for some donors at each locus, only the typed subset was used in association tests. A later analysis found that most CMV-associated TCR beta chains appeared HLA-restricted, with HLA associations seemingly driven largely by CMV exposure. While some public TCRs were present in many individuals, most TCR sequences turned up only very rarely across donors.

The library was produced with the immunoSEQ multiplex PCR assay. For the multiplex PCR, a mixture combining 60 forward primers for TCR Vbeta segments and 13 reverse primers for TCR Jbeta segments was used. The CDR3 region of rearranged TCR beta genes was amplified from genomic DNA with a multiplex PCR assay. The amplified TCR beta libraries were sequenced on the Illumina HiSeq System as 87-base-pair reads. Processing in the source paper ran as follows. A later analysis tallied about 77 million unique TCR beta chains across the 666 repertoires, and about 12 million of those chains were shared by two or more donors. Raw reads were error-corrected and collapsed into unique sequences with a nearest-neighbor algorithm that merged closely related sequences to remove PCR and sequencing errors. Alignment of CDR3 sequences to IMGT reference sequences was used to assign V, D and J gene segments. Each retained sequence needed at least a six-nucleotide match to both a V gene segment and a J gene segment. A rearrangement counted as productive if the CDR3 had no stop codons and remained in frame with V and J, and every other rearrangement counted as non-productive. CDR3 was defined according to IMGT convention as the region running from the second conserved V-encoded cysteine to the conserved J-encoded phenylalanine. Sequences without an unambiguous match to a single V gene segment were excluded from the earlier analysis of over 500 of the donors. An earlier analysis of 500 to 600 of the donors classified V segments as functional when productive rearrangements were above 56.7% and as segregating when the standard deviation between donors was above 5%. A statistical classification framework was built for diagnosing cytomegalovirus status from the catalog of TCR beta chain sequences. V and J gene assignment, in a later analysis, came from comparing TCR nucleotide sequences with IMGT/GENE-DB human TR gene sequences. Using the TCRdist pipeline, a later analysis assigned CDR3 sequences along with most-parsimonious VDJ recombination scenarios. A later analysis defined each TCR beta chain by its CDR3 amino acid sequence plus V-gene family, and excluded reads lacking a unique V-gene family. A later analysis removed roughly 590 highly shared, low-generation-probability nucleotide sequences to deal with suspected cross-contamination and a sequencing artifact. In a later analysis, a clonal expansion index for each public chain was calculated from normalized within-repertoire ranks of inferred template counts. Generation probabilities in a later analysis came from a VDJ recombination model fitted to out-of-frame rearrangements, and those results were checked against IGoR. Hypergeometric tests were used in a later analysis to score TCR-TCR, TCR-HLA and TCR-CMV co-occurrence, with a repertoire-size bias correction applied to the TCR pairs. False discovery rates were estimated in a later analysis by permuting HLA or CMV assignments 20 times. In a later analysis, co-occurring TCRs were grouped with DBSCAN, and TCRdist sequence similarity was added when clustering was performed within HLA-allele-positive subsets. Repertoires with fewer than 30,000 or more than 120,000 public chains were left out of co-occurrence clustering, as were five repertoires with anomalous nucleotide sharing. Not all clones reach the TCRdb copy of this immuneACCESS table, which keeps in-frame sequences only. Checked studies attribute under half of the gap to unresolved V genes and leave the rest unexplained. V and J calls and clone size are given by that table; D and trimming were obtained from the DNA. The sample data list about 200,000 clones, and roughly 84% of these were observed just once. About 1.7% of the sample is in the top ten clones.

This clone was recorded only once. Its antigen is not yet known. No base qualities exist here, and no much larger clone lies one base off it. The chain uses TRBV7-3 and TRBJ2-1; TRBD2 agrees with 8 junctional bases. Sequenced: PBMCs. The receptor's source is a man between 45 and 60 years old in good health and CMV-seronegative. The DNA sequence is TGTGCCAGCAGCATCCACCCGCCGACGAGCGGGGGTGAGCAGTTCTTC. Protein translation: CASSIHPPTSGGEQFF.